The rows below give T cell receptor beta chains drawn from one sample of a study of identifying expanded T cells in peripheral blood. Sequencing was performed with immunoSEQ multiplex PCR; in TCRdb, only in-frame clones are kept and a portion is missing. Among under 130,000 clones listed, more than 85% were seen once. The sequenced sample was blood. These receptor sequences come from a person aged 18 to 75 in good health. Both conserved end residues are part of each CDR3. The D gene is left open where the match is weak. A clone size is listed for some rows: how often the clone was seen (once, few, many), or a class if it is expanded.

clone_size: -
v_call: TRBV10-2
j_call: TRBJ2-7
d_call: -
cdr3_aa: CASSDSSSYEQYF
cdr3_nt: TGCGCCAGCAGTGACAGTAGCTCCTACGAGCAGTACTTC

clone_size: once
v_call: TRBV6-6
j_call: TRBJ1-6
d_call: TRBD1
cdr3_aa: CASSQSRQGNSPLHF
cdr3_nt: TGTGCCAGCAGTCAATCGAGACAGGGAAATTCACCCCTCCACTTT

clone_size: -
v_call: TRBV28
j_call: TRBJ2-1
d_call: -
cdr3_aa: CASSLTLNTYNEQFF
cdr3_nt: TGTGCCAGCAGTTTAACTCTAAACACCTACAATGAGCAGTTCTTC

clone_size: -
v_call: TRBV7-6
j_call: TRBJ2-2
d_call: -
cdr3_aa: CASSPGGSTGELFF
cdr3_nt: TGTGCCAGCAGCCCAGGGGGGAGCACCGGGGAGCTGTTTTTT

clone_size: -
v_call: TRBV10-3
j_call: TRBJ2-5
d_call: -
cdr3_aa: CAISGWQETQYF
cdr3_nt: TGTGCCATCAGCGGGTGGCAAGAGACCCAGTACTTC

clone_size: -
v_call: TRBV5-6
j_call: TRBJ1-1
d_call: TRBD1
cdr3_aa: CASSFLAGGTEAFF
cdr3_nt: TGTGCCAGCAGCTTTTTGGCAGGGGGCACTGAAGCTTTCTTT

clone_size: -
v_call: TRBV7-9
j_call: TRBJ1-2
d_call: -
cdr3_aa: CASSLIRPRGAGNYGYTF
cdr3_nt: TGTGCCAGCAGCTTAATTAGGCCCAGGGGCGCCGGTAACTATGGCTACACCTTC

clone_size: few
v_call: TRBV6-5
j_call: TRBJ1-2
d_call: -
cdr3_aa: CASMRNYGYTF
cdr3_nt: TGTGCCAGCATGAGGAACTATGGCTACACCTTC

clone_size: -
v_call: TRBV15
j_call: TRBJ1-3
d_call: -
cdr3_aa: CATSRTGGSGNTIYF
cdr3_nt: TGTGCCACCAGCCGAACTGGGGGCTCTGGAAACACCATATATTTT

clone_size: -
v_call: TRBV5-1
j_call: TRBJ2-7
d_call: TRBD1
cdr3_aa: CASSLEGALLEQYF
cdr3_nt: TGCGCCAGCAGCTTAGAGGGGGCGTTACTCGAGCAGTACTTC

clone_size: -
v_call: TRBV10-1
j_call: TRBJ1-4
d_call: TRBD1
cdr3_aa: CASLGTGVKEKLFF
cdr3_nt: TGCGCCAGCTTAGGGACAGGGGTGAAGGAAAAACTGTTTTTT

clone_size: -
v_call: TRBV5-4
j_call: TRBJ2-1
d_call: TRBD2
cdr3_aa: CASSPGGDQSYNEQFF
cdr3_nt: TGTGCCAGCAGCCCGGGAGGGGACCAGTCCTACAATGAGCAGTTCTTC

clone_size: -
v_call: TRBV15
j_call: TRBJ1-6
d_call: TRBD1
cdr3_aa: CATSRDRPSSYNSPLHF
cdr3_nt: TGTGCCACCAGTCGGGACAGACCAAGCTCCTATAATTCACCCCTCCACTTT

clone_size: once
v_call: TRBV9
j_call: TRBJ2-3
d_call: TRBD2
cdr3_aa: CASSPRGDSTDTQYF
cdr3_nt: TGTGCCAGCAGCCCCCGGGGGGATAGCACAGATACGCAGTATTTT

clone_size: -
v_call: TRBV29-1
j_call: TRBJ1-1
d_call: -
cdr3_aa: CSVADSGEAFF
cdr3_nt: TGCAGCGTTGCCGACAGTGGGGAAGCTTTCTTT